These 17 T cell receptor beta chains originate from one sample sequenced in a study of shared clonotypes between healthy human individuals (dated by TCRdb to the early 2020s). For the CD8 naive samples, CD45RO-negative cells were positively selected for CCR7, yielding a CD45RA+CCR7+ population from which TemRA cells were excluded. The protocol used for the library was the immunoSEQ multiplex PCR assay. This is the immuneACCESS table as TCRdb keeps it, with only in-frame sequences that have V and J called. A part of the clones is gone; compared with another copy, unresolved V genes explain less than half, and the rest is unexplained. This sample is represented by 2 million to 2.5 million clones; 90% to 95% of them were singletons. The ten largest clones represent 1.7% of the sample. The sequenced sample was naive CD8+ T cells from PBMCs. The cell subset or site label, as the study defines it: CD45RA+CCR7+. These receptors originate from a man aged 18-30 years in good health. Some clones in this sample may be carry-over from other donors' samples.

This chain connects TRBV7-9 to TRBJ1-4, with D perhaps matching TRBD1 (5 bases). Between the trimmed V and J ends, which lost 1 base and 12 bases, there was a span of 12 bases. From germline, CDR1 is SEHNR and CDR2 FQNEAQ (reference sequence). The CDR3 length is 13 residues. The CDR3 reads CASSLVVRDELFF. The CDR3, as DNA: TGTGCCAGCAGCTTAGTGGTGCGGGACGAACTGTTTTTT.

This chain's CDR3 is CASRYDRATGELFF. CDR3 DNA: TGTGCCAGCAGATACGACAGGGCCACCGGGGAGCTGTTTTTT. The V gene is TRBV7-8, the J gene TRBJ2-2; 7 nucleotides match TRBD1. This CDR3 has 14 amino acids. CDR1 is SGHVS, CDR2 FQNEAQ, per germline. V shed 6 bases and J 4 bases; nucleotides not matched to a gene: 5.

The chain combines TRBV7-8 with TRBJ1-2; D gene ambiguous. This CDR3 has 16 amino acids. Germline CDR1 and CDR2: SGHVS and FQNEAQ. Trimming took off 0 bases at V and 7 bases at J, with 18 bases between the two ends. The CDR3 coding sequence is TGTGCCAGCAGCTTAGCCCTAGAAGCCCACCGTAGTGGCTACACCTTC. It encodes CASSLALEAHRSGYTF.

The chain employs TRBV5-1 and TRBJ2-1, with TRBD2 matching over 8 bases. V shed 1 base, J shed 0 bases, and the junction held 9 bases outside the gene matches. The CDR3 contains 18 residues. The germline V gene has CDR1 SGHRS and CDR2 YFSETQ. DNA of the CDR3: TGCGCCAGCAGCTTGCTAATTATCAGCGGGAGCTCCTACAATGAGCAGTTCTTC. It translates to CASSLLIISGSSYNEQFF.

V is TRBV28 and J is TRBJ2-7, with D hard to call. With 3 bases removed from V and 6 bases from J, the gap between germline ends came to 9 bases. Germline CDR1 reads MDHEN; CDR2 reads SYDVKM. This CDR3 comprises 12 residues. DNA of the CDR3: TGTGCCAGCAGTTTCTATAGGACCGAGCAGTACTTC. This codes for CASSFYRTEQYF.

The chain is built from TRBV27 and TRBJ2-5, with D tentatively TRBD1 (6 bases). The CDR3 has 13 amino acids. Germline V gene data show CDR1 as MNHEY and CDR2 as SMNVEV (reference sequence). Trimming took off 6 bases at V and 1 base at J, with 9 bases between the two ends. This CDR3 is CASSRTVQETQYF. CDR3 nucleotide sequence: TGTGCCAGCAGCAGGACAGTCCAAGAGACCCAGTACTTC.

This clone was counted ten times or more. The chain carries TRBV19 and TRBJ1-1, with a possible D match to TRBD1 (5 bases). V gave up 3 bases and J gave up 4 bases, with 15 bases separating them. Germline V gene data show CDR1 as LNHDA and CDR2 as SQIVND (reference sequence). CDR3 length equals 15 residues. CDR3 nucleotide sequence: TGTGCCAGTAGTATCTCATCGCTGAGGGGCACTGAAGCTTTCTTT. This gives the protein CASSISSLRGTEAFF.

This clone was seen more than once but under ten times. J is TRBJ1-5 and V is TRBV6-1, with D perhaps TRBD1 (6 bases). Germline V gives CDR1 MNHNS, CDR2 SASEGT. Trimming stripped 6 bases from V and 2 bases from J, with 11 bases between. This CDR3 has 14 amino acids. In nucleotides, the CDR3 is TGTGCCAGCAGGGACAGTGGGGGCAATCAGCCCCAGCATTTT. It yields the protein CASRDSGGNQPQHF.

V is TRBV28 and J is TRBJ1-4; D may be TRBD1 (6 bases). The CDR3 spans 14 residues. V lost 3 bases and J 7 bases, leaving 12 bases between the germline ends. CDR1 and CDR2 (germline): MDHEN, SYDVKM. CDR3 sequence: CASSFHRDTEKLFF. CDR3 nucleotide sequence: TGTGCCAGCAGTTTCCACCGGGACACTGAAAAACTGTTTTTT.

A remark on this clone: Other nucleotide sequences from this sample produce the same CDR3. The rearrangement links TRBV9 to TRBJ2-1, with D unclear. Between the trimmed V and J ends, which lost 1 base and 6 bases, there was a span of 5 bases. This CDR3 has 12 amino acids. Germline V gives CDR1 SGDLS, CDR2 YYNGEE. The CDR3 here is CASSVSSNEQFF. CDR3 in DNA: TGTGCCAGCAGCGTAAGCAGCAATGAGCAGTTCTTC. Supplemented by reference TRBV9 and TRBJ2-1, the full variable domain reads DSGVTQTPKHLITATGQRVTLRCSPRSGDLSVYWYQQSLDQGLQFLIQYYNGEERAKGNILERFSAQQFPDLHSELNLSSLELGDSALYFCASSVSSNEQFFGPGTRLTVL.

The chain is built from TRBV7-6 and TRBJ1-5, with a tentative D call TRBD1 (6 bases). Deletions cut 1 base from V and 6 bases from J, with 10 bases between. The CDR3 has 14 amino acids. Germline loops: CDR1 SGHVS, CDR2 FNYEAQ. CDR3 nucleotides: TGTGCCAGCAGCTTAGACAGGGCCGGTCAGCCCCAGCATTTT. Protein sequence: CASSLDRAGQPQHF.

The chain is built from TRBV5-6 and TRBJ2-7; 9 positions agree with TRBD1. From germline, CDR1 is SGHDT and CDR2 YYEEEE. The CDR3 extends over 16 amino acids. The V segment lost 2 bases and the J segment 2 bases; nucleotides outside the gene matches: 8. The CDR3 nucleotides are TGTGCCAGCAGCTTCCCCCCGGGACAGGGTCCCTACGAGCAGTACTTC. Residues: CASSFPPGQGPYEQYF. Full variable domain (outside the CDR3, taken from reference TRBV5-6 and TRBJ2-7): DAGVTQSPTHLIKTRGQQVTLRCSPKSGHDTVSWYQQALGQGPQFIFQYYEEEERQRGNFPDRFSGHQFPNYSSELNVNALLLGDSALYLCASSFPPGQGPYEQYFGPGTRLTVT.

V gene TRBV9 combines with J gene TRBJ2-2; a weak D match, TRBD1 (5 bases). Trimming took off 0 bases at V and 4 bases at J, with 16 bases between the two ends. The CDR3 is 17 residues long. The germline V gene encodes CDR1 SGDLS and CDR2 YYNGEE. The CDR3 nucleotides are TGTGCCAGCAGCGTAGCTACTGGGGCAGACGGCACCGGGGAGCTGTTTTTT. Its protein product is CASSVATGADGTGELFF.

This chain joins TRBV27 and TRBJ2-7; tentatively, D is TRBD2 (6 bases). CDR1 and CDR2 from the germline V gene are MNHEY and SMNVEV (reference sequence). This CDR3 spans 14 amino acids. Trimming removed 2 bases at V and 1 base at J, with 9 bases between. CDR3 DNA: TGTGCCAGCAGTTTAAGGGACTGGTCCTACGAGCAGTACTTC. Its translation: CASSLRDWSYEQYF.

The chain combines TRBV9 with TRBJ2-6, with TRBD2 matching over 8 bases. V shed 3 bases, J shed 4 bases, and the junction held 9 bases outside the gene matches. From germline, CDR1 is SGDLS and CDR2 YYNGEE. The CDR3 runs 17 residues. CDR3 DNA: TGTGCCAGCAGCGACCAGGCGGGGGGCGTAGGGGCCAACGTCCTGACTTTC. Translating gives CASSDQAGGVGANVLTF.

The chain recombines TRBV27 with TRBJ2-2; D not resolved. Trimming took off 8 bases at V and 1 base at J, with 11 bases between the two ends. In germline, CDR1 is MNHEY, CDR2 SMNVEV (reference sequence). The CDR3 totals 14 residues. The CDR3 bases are TGTGCCAGCGGGTGGGCAGAGAACACCGGGGAGCTGTTTTTT. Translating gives CASGWAENTGELFF.

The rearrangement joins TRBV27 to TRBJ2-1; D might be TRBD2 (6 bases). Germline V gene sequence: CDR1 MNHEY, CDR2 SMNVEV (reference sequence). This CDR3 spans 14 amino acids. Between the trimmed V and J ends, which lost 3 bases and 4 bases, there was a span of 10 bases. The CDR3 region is CASSLEGGYNEQFF. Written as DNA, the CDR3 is TGTGCCAGCAGTTTGGAGGGTGGTTACAATGAGCAGTTCTTC.